This TCR beta chain was captured by sequencing in a study of prognosis after radiotherapy for stage I lung cancer. J gave up 5 bases and V 5 bases, and 10 bases lay outside the gene matches. CDR3 length equals 16 residues. The germline gives CDR1 MNHEY, CDR2 SVGEGT. Genomic DNA provided the template from which TCR beta CDR3 was amplified by two-round multiplex PCR. Primers specific to each TRBV and TRBJ gene drove first-round PCR. TCRdb reanalysed the multiplex PCR reads using MiXCR and keeps one entry per CDR3 protein. This table holds approximately 22,000 distinct CDR3 sequences, around 40% found once.

The clonotype was recovered from a donor aged 50 or older with non-small cell lung cancer. The material was PBMCs, obtained before or after stereotactic body radiation therapy (not recorded which). The chain has TRBV6-2 or TRBV6-3 and TRBJ2-7; TRBD2 aligns across 12 bases. CDR3 sequence: CASSGELAGGLHEQYF. In nucleotides, the CDR3 is TGTGCCAGCAGTGGGGAACTAGCGGGAGGTCTCCACGAGCAGTACTTC.